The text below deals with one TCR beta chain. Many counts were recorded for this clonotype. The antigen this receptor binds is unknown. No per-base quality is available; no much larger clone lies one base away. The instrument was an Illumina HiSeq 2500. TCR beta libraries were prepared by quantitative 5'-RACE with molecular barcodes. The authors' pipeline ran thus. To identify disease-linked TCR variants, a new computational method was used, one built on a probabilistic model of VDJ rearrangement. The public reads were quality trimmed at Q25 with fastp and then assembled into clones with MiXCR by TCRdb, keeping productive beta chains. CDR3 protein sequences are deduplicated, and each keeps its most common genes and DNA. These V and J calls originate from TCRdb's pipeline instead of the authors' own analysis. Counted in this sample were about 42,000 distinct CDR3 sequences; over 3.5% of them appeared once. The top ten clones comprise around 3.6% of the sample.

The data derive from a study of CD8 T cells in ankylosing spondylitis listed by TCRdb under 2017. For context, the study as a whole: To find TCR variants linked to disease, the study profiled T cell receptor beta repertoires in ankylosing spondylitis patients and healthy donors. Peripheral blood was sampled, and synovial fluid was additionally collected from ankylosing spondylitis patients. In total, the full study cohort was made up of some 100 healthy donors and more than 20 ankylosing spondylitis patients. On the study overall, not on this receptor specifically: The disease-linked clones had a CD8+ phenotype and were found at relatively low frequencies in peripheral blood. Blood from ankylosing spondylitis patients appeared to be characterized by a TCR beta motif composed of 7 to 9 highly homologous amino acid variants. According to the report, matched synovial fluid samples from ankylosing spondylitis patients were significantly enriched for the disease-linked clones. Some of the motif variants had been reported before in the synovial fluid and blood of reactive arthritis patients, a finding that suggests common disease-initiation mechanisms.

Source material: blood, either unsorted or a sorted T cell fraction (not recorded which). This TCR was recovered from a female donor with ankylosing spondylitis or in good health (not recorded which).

The DNA sequence is given as TGTGCCAGCAGCCCCACAGGGGGCTCGTACAATGAGCAGTTCTTC. Its product reads: CASSPTGGSYNEQFF. In this chain, TRBV9 is recombined with TRBJ2-1, and 9 junctional nucleotides match TRBD1. From a lookup of the germline V gene, CDR1 and CDR2 are SGDLS and YYNGEE. From the cysteine up to the phenylalanine, the CDR3 has a length of 15 residues. Just the 45-base CDR3 DNA is kept, in frame starting at base 1. Compared with germline, V lacks 4 bases and J lacks 4 bases; bases without a gene match: 6.